This TCR beta chain was retrieved from a study of blood T cell repertoires in COVID-19. Study-level information: Spain, Italy and the United States supplied samples that represented acute and convalescent COVID-19. Sources were T cells, B-cell-depleted T cells, or PBMCs; the material itself was cDNA or gDNA.

Per the study methods: Quantification of nucleated cells was approximated via reference gene primer amplification. Some clones are missing from TCRdb's copy, which holds only in-frame ones; the method was immunoSEQ multiplex PCR. The V and J calls and clone size come from that table; D and trimming were worked out from the DNA. The repertoire includes about 440,000 clones, 80% to 90% of them detected once, and about 4.5% sits in the top ten. Germline loops: CDR1 PRHDT, CDR2 FYEKMQ (reference sequence). Between the trimmed V and J ends, which lost 3 bases and 4 bases, there was a span of 15 bases. CDR3 length: 15 residues.

The gene calls are TRBV13 and TRBJ1-2, with D maybe TRBD1 (5 bases). The clonotype comes from a woman aged 25 to 39 with acute or convalescent COVID-19. Sample: peripheral blood. CDR3: CASSFRDSVGYGYTF. In DNA, the CDR3 is TGTGCCAGCAGCTTCCGGGACTCCGTGGGCTATGGCTACACCTTC.